Listed here are 14 T cell receptor beta chains from one sample, sequenced in a study of blood T cell repertoires in COVID-19. Here immunoSEQ multiplex PCR was the method, and the copy in TCRdb shows in-frame clones only, minus some. Of tens of thousands of clones listed, 75% to 90% are singletons. Sequenced material: peripheral blood. All receptors come from a man aged 30 to 45 with acute or convalescent COVID-19.

The rearrangement joins TRBV12-3 or TRBV12-4 to TRBJ1-6, with 8 bases identical to TRBD1. Losses at the gene ends were 2 bases for V and 14 bases for J; bases not matched to a gene: 2. CDR3 size: 12 residues. CDR3 nucleotides: TGTGCCAGCAGTTTACCGGACAGGGCCCTCCACTTT. Amino acids: CASSLPDRALHF.

The J gene is TRBJ1-3, the V gene TRBV10-3; maybe TRBD1 (5 bases). This CDR3 has 13 residues. Between the trimmed V and J ends, which lost 6 bases and 2 bases, there was a span of 8 bases. Germline V gives CDR1 ENHRY, CDR2 SYGVKD. The CDR3 region has the DNA TGTGCCATCAGCCCGGGGGCTGGAAACACCATATATTTT. The encoded protein is CAISPGAGNTIYF.

This chain uses TRBV7-2 with TRBJ1-2; 7 bases fit TRBD1. The germline V gene has CDR1 SGHTA and CDR2 FQGNSA. CDR3 length: 14 residues. The ends lost 5 bases at V and 3 bases at J; junction bases unmatched: 6. The CDR3 DNA reads TGTGCCAGCAGCCCGGAGGGGGCCTACTATGGCTACACCTTC. It encodes CASSPEGAYYGYTF.

The V call is TRBV15, the J call TRBJ2-5; the match to TRBD1 covers 7 bases. The CDR3 has 15 amino acids. The V segment lost 0 bases and the J segment 5 bases; nucleotides outside the gene matches: 6. Germline lookup yields CDR1 LNHNV and CDR2 YYDKDF (reference sequence). The CDR3 is CATSRETGLMETQYF. The CDR3 coding sequence is TGTGCCACCAGCAGAGAGACAGGGTTGATGGAGACCCAGTACTTC.

This rearrangement joins TRBV5-1 to TRBJ1-6; TRBD1 aligns across 8 bases. The CDR3 extends over 15 amino acids. CDR1 and CDR2 (germline): SGHRS, YFSETQ. Losses at the gene ends were 3 bases for V and 14 bases for J; bases not matched to a gene: 13. CDR3 sequence reads: CASSSTGDRTSTLHF. The DNA of the CDR3 is TGCGCCAGCAGCTCGACAGGGGACAGAACTTCGACCCTCCACTTT.

This chain joins TRBV5-1 and TRBJ2-3, with D uncertain. CDR1 SGHRS and CDR2 YFSETQ come from the germline V gene. The CDR3 totals 13 residues. V was pared by 0 bases and J by 3 bases, with 5 bases between. CDR3 DNA sequence: TGCGCCAGCAGCTTGGGCCGGACAGATACGCAGTATTTT. Translation: CASSLGRTDTQYF.

This chain uses TRBV5-5 with TRBJ2-3; tentatively, D is TRBD1 (6 bases). The CDR3 extends over 15 amino acids. V was trimmed by 0 bases and J by 0 bases, leaving 8 bases between them. Germline CDR1 SGHKS, CDR2 YYEKEE (reference sequence). The CDR3 here is CASSLDGQSTDTQYF. CDR3 nucleotide sequence: TGTGCCAGCAGCTTGGATGGACAGAGCACAGATACGCAGTATTTT.

Turning to this clone: Additional DNA sequences in this sample encode the identical CDR3. The chain joins TRBV12-3 or TRBV12-4 to TRBJ1-1, with D possibly being TRBD1 (6 bases). The V and J ends lost 3 bases and 4 bases respectively, with 9 bases between them. This CDR3 is 13 amino acids long. CDR3 region: CASSLGGGTEAFF. The DNA for the CDR3 is TGTGCCAGCAGTTTGGGAGGGGGCACTGAAGCTTTCTTT.

This sequence joins TRBV14 and TRBJ2-7, with 8 bases lining up with TRBD2. The germline V gene has CDR1 SGHDN and CDR2 FVKESK. V dropped 4 bases and J dropped 6; count of bases not matched to a gene: 14. This CDR3 is built from 16 residues. DNA for the CDR3: TGTGCCAGCAGCCGAGCGGGGGCAGCGCCGAGCAGCGAGCAGTACTTC. Translating gives CASSRAGAAPSSEQYF.

V is TRBV12-3 or TRBV12-4 and J is TRBJ1-2; D may be TRBD1 (5 bases). The V end was cut by 2 bases, the J end by 5 bases, with 9 bases between. The CDR3 runs 13 residues. The CDR3: CASSLNGGYGYTF. The CDR3 bases are TGTGCCAGCAGTTTAAATGGGGGGTATGGCTACACCTTC.

The rearrangement uses TRBV7-2 and TRBJ2-1; TRBD2 matches at 14 bases. The germline V gene has CDR1 SGHTA and CDR2 FQGNSA. J gave up 4 bases and V 6 bases, and 5 bases lay outside the gene matches. This CDR3 has 16 residues. Here the CDR3 DNA reads TGTGCCAGCAGGAAAGGGACTAGCGGGAGATACAATGAGCAGTTCTTC. Translation gives CASRKGTSGRYNEQFF.

The V call is TRBV9, the J call TRBJ1-6; 8 bases agree with TRBD1. CDR1 is SGDLS and CDR2 is YYNGEE in the germline V gene. V shed 3 bases and J 7 bases; nucleotides not matched to a gene: 3. The CDR3 has 14 residues. CDR3 residues: CASSADRGNSPLHF. In DNA form, the CDR3 reads TGTGCCAGCAGCGCAGACAGGGGAAATTCACCCCTCCACTTT.

V is TRBV6-2 or TRBV6-3 and J is TRBJ1-1; the D gene is possibly TRBD1 (6 bases). The ends were cut back, 3 bases at V and 1 base at J, with 15 bases in the middle. The germline CDR1 and CDR2 sequences are MNHEY and SVGEGT. The CDR3 extends over 16 amino acids. For the CDR3, the DNA is TGTGCCAGCAGTTATCCGACCGGACAGCAGAACACTGAAGCTTTCTTT. Its translation: CASSYPTGQQNTEAFF.

CDR3 sequence reads: CAISSGSISTDTQYF. Written as DNA, the CDR3 is TGTGCCATCTCTAGCGGGAGTATCAGCACAGATACGCAGTATTTT. The chain recombines TRBV10-3 with TRBJ2-3; the match to TRBD2 covers 10 bases. With 8 bases clipped from V and 0 bases from J, the junction kept 5 bases outside the gene matches. Germline-derived CDR1 and CDR2 are ENHRY and SYGVKD. This CDR3 spans 15 amino acids.